These 19 T cell receptor beta chains share one sample of origin, sequenced in a study of cytomegalovirus exposure and HLA in healthy donors. The PCR made use of 60 Vbeta and 13 Jbeta primers. TCRdb's table, derived via immunoSEQ multiplex PCR, lists solely in-frame clones and lacks some. The sample holds 85,000 to 95,000 clones, roughly three fifths seen once. The sequenced material came from PBMCs. The receptors come from a woman younger than 45 in good health and CMV-seronegative.

The rearrangement links TRBV28 to TRBJ1-1; D gene unclear. This CDR3 has 16 amino acids. Germline V gene sequence: CDR1 MDHEN, CDR2 SYDVKM. V was shortened by 2 bases and J by 0 bases, with 13 bases between the two germline ends. The CDR3: CASSLPPGNLNTEAFF. CDR3 bases: TGTGCCAGCAGTTTACCGCCGGGGAATCTGAACACTGAAGCTTTCTTT.

This chain joins TRBV19 and TRBJ2-1, with D possibly being TRBD1 (5 bases). Germline V gene lookup returns CDR1 LNHDA and CDR2 SQIVND (reference sequence). The CDR3 is 11 residues long. Trimming removed 7 bases at V and 7 bases at J, with 8 bases between. CDR3 coding DNA: TGTGCCAGTAAGGGGTGGAATGAGCAGTTCTTC. This sequence encodes CASKGWNEQFF.

This clone was seen a few times. The J gene is TRBJ1-2, the V gene TRBV6-1; D is uncertain. CDR3 length: 13 amino acids. CDR1 and CDR2 (germline): MNHNS, SASEGT. The germline V and J ends were trimmed by 5 bases and 7 bases, with 14 bases remaining between them. The CDR3 nucleotides are TGTGCCAGCAGTCCGCGGGTAGTGGGTGGCTACACCTTC. Its translation: CASSPRVVGGYTF.

In its sample, this clone was seen a few times. The chain employs TRBV11-2 and TRBJ1-1; no reliable D call. The CDR3 loop spans 11 amino acids. With 5 bases removed from V and 8 bases from J, the gap between germline ends came to 9 bases. Germline V gene data show CDR1 as SGHAT and CDR2 as FQNNGV. The CDR3 nucleotides are TGTGCCAGCAGCCCCGGGATAGAAGCTTTCTTT. Its translation: CASSPGIEAFF.

The CDR3 DNA is TGCGCCAGCAGTCTTCGGGACAGGGGGAGCTACGAGCAGTACTTC. Protein product: CASSLRDRGSYEQYF. The chain uses TRBV5-1 and TRBJ2-7, with 11 bases lining up with TRBD1. There are 15 residues in the CDR3. The germline gives CDR1 SGHRS, CDR2 YFSETQ. Trimming cost V 5 bases and J 3 bases; bases outside gene matches: 7. Using reference TRBV5-1 and TRBJ2-7 for the parts outside the CDR3, the full variable domain is KAGVTQTPRYLIKTRGQQVTLSCSPISGHRSVSWYQQTPGQGLQFLFEYFSETQRNKGNFPGRFSGRQFSNSRSEMNVSTLELGDSALYLCASSLRDRGSYEQYFGPGTRLTVT.

The V gene is TRBV10-3, the J gene TRBJ2-3; maybe TRBD1 (6 bases). The CDR3 runs 14 residues. Per germline, CDR1 ENHRY and CDR2 SYGVKD. Trimming stripped 11 bases from V and 6 bases from J, with 21 bases between. CDR3 nucleotide sequence: TGTGCCGTAAAGAAGGTGGGGGCCGGGGATACGCAGTATTTT. Encoded protein: CAVKKVGAGDTQYF.

The chain has TRBV18 and TRBJ2-3; no firm D call. This CDR3 spans 14 amino acids. The germline V gene encodes CDR1 KGHSH and CDR2 LQKENI. V lost 3 bases to trimming and J lost 4 bases, with 11 bases between them. This CDR3 is CASSPVNPADTQYF. Written as DNA, the CDR3 is TGTGCCAGCTCACCGGTGAACCCGGCAGATACGCAGTATTTT.

This sequence joins TRBV5-1 and TRBJ2-5, with D maybe TRBD2 (5 bases). The CDR3 length is 14 residues. Trimming removed 0 bases at V and 3 bases at J, with 9 bases between. Germline CDR1 reads SGHRS; CDR2 reads YFSETQ. CDR3 protein: CASSLDPGKETQYF. DNA for the CDR3: TGCGCCAGCAGCTTGGACCCCGGGAAAGAGACCCAGTACTTC.

The chain couples TRBV6-5 to TRBJ1-1; TRBD1 is a possible D gene (5 bases). The germline V gene encodes CDR1 MNHEY and CDR2 SVGAGI. The CDR3 has 15 amino acids. The germline V and J ends were trimmed by 7 bases and 5 bases, with 20 bases remaining between them. CDR3 residues: CASNPDNRRRTEAFF. DNA for the CDR3: TGTGCCAGCAACCCAGATAACAGGCGCCGAACTGAAGCTTTCTTT.

V gene TRBV2 combines with J gene TRBJ2-5; 9 bases match TRBD2. V lost 7 bases and J lost 0; bases outside the gene matches: 12. The CDR3 runs to 17 residues. Per germline, CDR1 SNHLY and CDR2 FYNNEI. CDR3 region: CASTMRALAGYQETQYF. The CDR3 DNA is TGTGCCAGCACTATGAGGGCGCTAGCGGGGTACCAAGAGACCCAGTACTTC.

The chain recombines TRBV27 with TRBJ1-3, with 8 nucleotides matching TRBD1. Looked up from germline, CDR1 is MNHEY and CDR2 is SMNVEV (reference sequence). The CDR3 loop spans 16 amino acids. After removal of 2 bases from V and 6 bases from J, the junction contained 9 bases not matched to a gene. The CDR3: CASSLSPGTGENTIYF. The DNA for the CDR3 is TGTGCCAGCAGTTTAAGCCCCGGGACAGGTGAAAACACCATATATTTT.

The chain has TRBV27 and TRBJ2-4; perhaps TRBD1 as D (6 bases). Germline V lookup: CDR1 MNHEY, CDR2 SMNVEV (reference sequence). V dropped 8 bases and J dropped 3 bases, with 20 bases sitting between them. The CDR3 loop spans 16 amino acids. CDR3 residues: CASCRGKAWGKNIQYF. CDR3 sequence (DNA): TGTGCCAGCTGCAGGGGAAAAGCGTGGGGCAAAAACATTCAGTACTTC.

The chain couples TRBV30 to TRBJ1-4; D gene uncertain. The germline V gene encodes CDR1 GTSNPN and CDR2 SVGIG (reference sequence). V lost 4 bases and J lost 5, with 20 bases in between. This CDR3 has 16 residues. The CDR3 DNA is TGTGCCTGGACCTTCACACGACATGCCCACAATGAAAAACTGTTTTTT. Amino acid sequence: CAWTFTRHAHNEKLFF.

The chain employs TRBV19 and TRBJ2-3; D gene ambiguous. V was trimmed by 5 bases and J by 3 bases, leaving 6 bases between them. CDR3 length: 12 amino acids. Germline V lookup: CDR1 LNHDA, CDR2 SQIVND (reference sequence). DNA for the CDR3: TGTGCCAGTAGTCAGGTGACAGATACGCAGTATTTT. Its protein is CASSQVTDTQYF.

The rearrangement links TRBV5-1 to TRBJ2-5; D unresolved. The CDR3 extends over 13 amino acids. Between the trimmed V and J ends, which lost 4 bases and 4 bases, there was a span of 11 bases. In germline, CDR1 is SGHRS, CDR2 YFSETQ. The CDR3 protein is CASSLAYPETQYF. CDR3 nucleotide sequence: TGCGCCAGCAGCCTTGCCTACCCAGAGACCCAGTACTTC.

The rearrangement uses TRBV29-1 and TRBJ1-1; D is ambiguous. V was cut by 3 bases and J by 2 bases, with 10 bases left in between. Per germline, CDR1 SQVTM and CDR2 ANQGSEA. The CDR3 totals 13 residues. Here the CDR3 DNA reads TGCAGCGTTGAGGCCCAGACAAACACTGAAGCTTTCTTT. It is translated as CSVEAQTNTEAFF.

This chain uses TRBV27 with TRBJ2-1, with 7 bases that match TRBD2. Germline assignment: CDR1 MNHEY and CDR2 SMNVEV (reference sequence). The junction had 19 bases not matched to a gene; V was cut back by 4 bases and J by 7 bases. The CDR3 has 18 amino acids. The CDR3 DNA reads TGTGCCAGCAGTTCTCTGGTAAGCGGGACCCTAAATCAGAATGAGCAGTTCTTC. Its translation is CASSSLVSGTLNQNEQFF.

This chain links TRBV5-8 with TRBJ2-2; 9 bases are shared with TRBD2. V gave up 2 bases and J gave up 4 bases; unmatched junction bases: 3. Germline values: CDR1 SGHTS, CDR2 YDEGEE. The CDR3 totals 15 residues. The CDR3 spells CASSLGLASTGELFF. CDR3 DNA: TGTGCCAGCAGCTTAGGACTAGCGTCCACCGGGGAGCTGTTTTTT.

The J gene is TRBJ1-2, the V gene TRBV27; D perhaps matches TRBD1 (6 bases). Trimming took off 7 bases at V and 7 bases at J, with 13 bases between the two ends. The CDR3 loop spans 12 amino acids. Germline V gene data show CDR1 as MNHEY and CDR2 as SMNVEV (reference sequence). The DNA for the CDR3 is TGTGCCAGCAAAAGGGGGGGATCTGGCTACACCTTC. This codes for CASKRGGSGYTF.